Shown below are 10 T cell receptor beta chains from a single sample sequenced in a study of spatial heterogeneity in lung cancer. This sample's time point: sample taken at primary tumor resection. TCRdb used MiXCR to reprocess the 5' RACE reads, holding one entry per CDR3 protein. The repertoire holds around 2,000 distinct CDR3 sequences, with about a quarter as singletons. Here the sequenced sample was normal lung tissue next to the tumor, taken at surgery. The receptors originated from a male donor with early-stage non-small cell lung cancer.

By share, this clonotype counts as medium-sized. This chain connects TRBV4-3 to TRBJ2-7; D possibly corresponds to TRBD2 (5 bases). In germline, CDR1 is LGHNA, CDR2 YSLEER. V lost 0 bases and J lost 2, with 8 bases in between. The CDR3 covers 14 residues. CDR3 residues: CASSQDERAYEQYF. CDR3 in DNA: TGCGCCAGCAGCCAAGATGAGAGGGCCTACGAGCAGTACTTC.

The chain is built from TRBV7-2 and TRBJ2-1; maybe TRBD2 (6 bases). Trimming removed 3 bases from V and 4 bases from J, with 16 bases in between. The CDR3 is 16 residues long. Germline CDR1 reads SGHTA; CDR2 reads FQGNSA. DNA for the CDR3: TGTGCCAGCAGCTTCCGGTTAACGGGGGTTTACAATGAGCAGTTCTTC. This encodes CASSFRLTGVYNEQFF. The variable domain in full, completed from reference TRBV7-2 and TRBJ2-1, reads GAGVSQSPSNKVTEKGKDVELRCDPISGHTALYWYRQSLGQGLEFLIYFQGNSAPDKSGLPSDRFSAERTGGSVSTLTIQRTQQEDSAVYLCASSFRLTGVYNEQFFGPGTRLTVL.

V gene TRBV19 combines with J gene TRBJ1-2; weak D call: TRBD1 (5 bases). V dropped 4 bases and J dropped 3 bases, with 9 bases sitting between them. The CDR3 has 13 amino acids. Germline V CDR1 and CDR2: LNHDA, SQIVND (reference sequence). CDR3 coding DNA: TGTGCCAGTAGTACTGTCAGGGACTATGGCTACACCTTC. Amino acids: CASSTVRDYGYTF.

The chain carries TRBV10-3 and TRBJ2-5; TRBD2 agrees at 8 bases. The CDR3 runs to 14 residues. CDR1 is ENHRY and CDR2 is SYGVKD in the germline V gene. The junction had 12 bases not matched to a gene; V was cut back by 10 bases and J by 5 bases. The DNA of the CDR3 is TGTGCCACCGGAGCGGGAGTTAGTTGGGAGACCCAGTACTTC. Protein: CATGAGVSWETQYF.

In this sample, this clonotype turned up a few times. This sequence joins TRBV11-2 and TRBJ2-3; no reliable D call. The CDR3 has 13 residues. Germline CDR1 is SGHAT and CDR2 is FQNNGV. Trimming cost V 5 bases and J 2 bases, with 8 bases left between them. The CDR3 DNA follows: TGTGCCAGCAGCACCCGGACCACAGATACGCAGTATTTT. Encoded protein: CASSTRTTDTQYF.

This clonotype was observed many times. The chain combines TRBV7-8 with TRBJ1-2, with 7 bases aligning to TRBD1. The V and J ends lost 5 bases and 7 bases, in that order; junction bases with no gene match: 7. Germline CDR1 reads SGHVS; CDR2 reads FQNEAQ. The CDR3 consists of 13 residues. The CDR3 nucleotides are TGTGCCAGCAGCGTTACACAGGGGACTGGCTACACCTTC. It specifies CASSVTQGTGYTF.

This clonotype came up a few times. The chain couples TRBV5-1 to TRBJ2-3, with 8 bases matching TRBD2. V was pared by 3 bases and J by 6 bases, with 6 bases of the junction left unmatched. CDR3 length: 14 residues. CDR1 SGHRS and CDR2 YFSETQ come from the germline V gene. The CDR3 here is CASSSSGGEDTQYF. The CDR3 DNA reads as TGCGCCAGCAGCTCCAGCGGGGGCGAGGATACGCAGTATTTT. The variable domain in full, completed from reference TRBV5-1 and TRBJ2-3, reads KAGVTQTPRYLIKTRGQQVTLSCSPISGHRSVSWYQQTPGQGLQFLFEYFSETQRNKGNFPGRFSGRQFSNSRSEMNVSTLELGDSALYLCASSSSGGEDTQYFGPGTRLTVL.

This chain joins TRBV7-2 and TRBJ2-1, with 9 bases lining up with TRBD2. The germline V gene has CDR1 SGHTA and CDR2 FQGNSA. This CDR3 has 16 residues. Trimming removed 9 bases from V and 0 bases from J; junction bases left unmatched: 9. The CDR3 loop is CASILTGLASYNEQFF. DNA for the CDR3: TGTGCCAGTATTCTAACGGGACTAGCCTCCTACAATGAGCAGTTCTTC. Full variable domain (outside the CDR3, taken from reference TRBV7-2 and TRBJ2-1): GAGVSQSPSNKVTEKGKDVELRCDPISGHTALYWYRQSLGQGLEFLIYFQGNSAPDKSGLPSDRFSAERTGGSVSTLTIQRTQQEDSAVYLCASILTGLASYNEQFFGPGTRLTVL.

This clonotype was seen only a few times. The chain joins TRBV28 to TRBJ2-3; D tentatively fits TRBD1 or TRBD2 (5 bases each). The CDR3 has 15 amino acids. V was pared by 4 bases and J by 4 bases, with 15 bases between. Germline values: CDR1 MDHEN, CDR2 SYDVKM. The CDR3 nucleotides are TGTGCCAGCAGTTGGAGCGCGCAGGGAGCAGATACGCAGTATTTT. Translation gives CASSWSAQGADTQYF.

The CDR3 nucleotides read TGTGCCAGCAGTTACTCCCCCAATTCCGGTGAAGCTTTCTTT. Protein sequence: CASSYSPNSGEAFF. The rearrangement uses TRBV6-5 and TRBJ1-1, with D unclear. Germline CDR1 is MNHEY and CDR2 is SVGAGI. This CDR3 is 14 amino acids long. V lost 0 bases to trimming and J lost 7 bases, with 12 bases between them.